Listed here is a single TCR beta chain. Its antigen is unidentified. This sample stems from a study of naive and memory T cell subsets. Study-wide findings and caveats: A clonotype means one alpha or beta sequence, not an alpha/beta pair. The power law exponent of TCR abundance differed between naive and memory cells.

An equimolar mix of two oligonucleotides served as the beta constant-region primer for TRBC1 and TRBC2. A single record per CDR3 protein comes from TCRdb applying MiXCR to the UMI-ligation and nested PCR reads. Of 150,000 or so distinct CDR3 sequences in the sample, over 15% are singletons; the top ten hold 0.14% to 0.15%. The receptor was isolated from a human donor in good health. Sequencing was performed on naive CD4+ T cells from blood.

In DNA form, the CDR3 reads TGTGCCAGCAGCCAAGCAGGGGGCGGCAATCAGCCCCAGCATTTT. Protein product: CASSQAGGGNQPQHF. The V gene is TRBV3-1, the J gene TRBJ1-5, with TRBD1 matching 8 bases. Per germline, CDR1 LGHDT and CDR2 YNNKEL (reference sequence). The V segment lost 1 base and the J segment 2 bases; nucleotides outside the gene matches: 1. This CDR3 has 15 amino acids. Supplemented by reference TRBV3-1 and TRBJ1-5, the full variable domain reads DTAVSQTPKYLVTQMGNDKSIKCEQNLGHDTMYWYKQDSKKFLKIMFSYNNKELIINETVPNRFSPKSPDKAHLNLHINSLELGDSAVYFCASSQAGGGNQPQHFGDGTRLSIL.